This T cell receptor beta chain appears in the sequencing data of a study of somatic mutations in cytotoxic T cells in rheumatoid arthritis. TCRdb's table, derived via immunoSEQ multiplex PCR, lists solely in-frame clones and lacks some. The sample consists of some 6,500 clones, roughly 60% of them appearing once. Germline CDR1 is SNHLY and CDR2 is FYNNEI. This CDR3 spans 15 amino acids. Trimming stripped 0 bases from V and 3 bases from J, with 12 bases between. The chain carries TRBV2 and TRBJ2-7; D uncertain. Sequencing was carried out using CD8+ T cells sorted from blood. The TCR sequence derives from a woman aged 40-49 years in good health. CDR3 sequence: CASSEALETGYEQYF. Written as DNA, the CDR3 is TGTGCCAGCAGTGAAGCGCTAGAGACTGGCTACGAGCAGTACTTC.